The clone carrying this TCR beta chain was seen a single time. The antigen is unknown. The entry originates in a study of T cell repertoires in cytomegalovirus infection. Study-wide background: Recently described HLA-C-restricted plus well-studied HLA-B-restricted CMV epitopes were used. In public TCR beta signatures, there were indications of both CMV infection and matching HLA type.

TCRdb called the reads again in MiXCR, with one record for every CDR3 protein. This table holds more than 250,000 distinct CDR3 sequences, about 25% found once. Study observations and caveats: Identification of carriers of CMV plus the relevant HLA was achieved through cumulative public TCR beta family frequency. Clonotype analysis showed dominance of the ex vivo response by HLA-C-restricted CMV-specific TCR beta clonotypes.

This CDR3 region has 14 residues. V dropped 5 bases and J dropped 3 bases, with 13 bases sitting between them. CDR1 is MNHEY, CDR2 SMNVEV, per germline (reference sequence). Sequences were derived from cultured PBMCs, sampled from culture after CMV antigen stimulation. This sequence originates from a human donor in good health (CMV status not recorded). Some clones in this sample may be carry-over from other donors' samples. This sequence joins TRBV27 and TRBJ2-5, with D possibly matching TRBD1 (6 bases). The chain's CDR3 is CASSRVKGEETQYF. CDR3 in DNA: TGTGCCAGCAGTCGCGTGAAGGGGGAAGAGACCCAGTACTTC.